This TCR beta chain is drawn from a study of beta chain features in type 1 diabetes. Notes on the study in general: A potential PCR bias toward shorter templates would be equal in patient and control samples.

This clone was picked up a small number of times. Its target is unknown. Since all of the isolated RNA was reverse transcribed, expressed TCRB transcripts were what got sequenced. The repertoire was sequenced with immunoSEQ multiplex PCR; TCRdb's copy has only in-frame clones and lacks some. The sample contains 200,000 to 250,000 clones, 25% to 35% of which appear only once. CDR1 is MNHEY and CDR2 is SVGAGI in the germline V gene. This CDR3 is 13 amino acids long. The V and J ends lost 10 bases and 0 bases respectively, with 10 bases between them. This chain uses TRBV6-5 with TRBJ1-5, with unresolved D. The specimen was central memory CD4+ T cells from blood. The receptor comes from a young man in good health. In DNA form, the CDR3 reads TGTGCCATCAATCCGGATAGCAATCAGCCCCAGCATTTT. This translates into CAINPDSNQPQHF.